This TCR beta chain was sequenced during a study of identical twins. Study-level points and caveats: Invariant populations such as MAIT and iNKT cells could partly muddle zero-insertion analyses.

A single record per CDR3 protein comes from TCRdb applying MiXCR to the 5' RACE reads. The sample lists 420,000 or so distinct CDR3 sequences; roughly 20% were seen once. Many counts were recorded for this clonotype. Antigen unknown. Germline-derived CDR1 and CDR2 are MDHEN and SYDVKM. V gave up 7 bases and J gave up 7 bases, with 11 bases separating them. CDR3 length: 11 residues. The V call is TRBV28, the J call TRBJ2-7; D gene uncertain. The sequenced material came from naive T cells sorted from blood. The receptor's source is a man aged 50 to 59 in good health. The CDR3 DNA reads TGTGCCAGCAAAAGCGTCGGGGAGCAGTACTTC. This translates into CASKSVGEQYF.